This is a list of T cell receptor beta chains from one sample in a study of STAT5B mutations in CD4+ large granular lymphocyte leukemia. Sequencing was performed with immunoSEQ multiplex PCR; in TCRdb, only in-frame clones are kept and a portion is missing. The repertoire consists of approximately 33,000 clones, with roughly three quarters occurring once and the leading ten covering under 3.5%. Sequenced input: CD4+ T cells from blood buffy coats. The receptor source for this set is a human donor in good health. Both conserved end residues are part of each CDR3. The D gene is left open where the match is weak.

j_call d_call v_call cdr3_aa
TRBJ2-1 TRBD2 TRBV7-2 CASSLAHSGGPYNEQFF
TRBJ2-1 . TRBV7-2 CASSPRLDGNPHEQFF
TRBJ2-3 . TRBV5-4 CASSWGTRNTDTQYF
TRBJ1-2 TRBD1 TRBV20-1 CRGGGEDYTF
TRBJ2-1 TRBD2 TRBV7-2 CASSLGGGAQEQFF
TRBJ1-4 TRBD1 TRBV2 CASSVGTAAKKLFF
TRBJ2-3 TRBD1 TRBV5-1 CASSLGGQVSTDTQYF
TRBJ2-3 . TRBV5-1 CASSLGPRSFQGDTQYF
TRBJ1-1 TRBD1 TRBV29-1 CSVDNRGVGTEAFF
TRBJ2-5 . TRBV11-3 CASSPGGTVQETQYF
TRBJ2-3 . TRBV30 CAWSVTGAGWRTQYF
TRBJ2-7 TRBD1 TRBV18 CATHGTGTYEQYF
TRBJ2-3 . TRBV5-1 CASSFGTDTQYF
TRBJ2-3 TRBD1 TRBV4-2 CASSQVLPGQGRDTQYF
TRBJ2-7 . TRBV11-2 CASSPDRHQYF
TRBJ1-3 TRBD1 TRBV29-1 CSVATGVGNTIYF
TRBJ1-5 . TRBV7-6 CASSPIQPQHF
TRBJ2-5 TRBD1 TRBV5-1 CASKLWGQGSGTQYF
TRBJ1-5 . TRBV4-3 CASSQAYRVSIYDNQPQHF
TRBJ1-1 . TRBV6-1 CASSVRRLNTEAFF
TRBJ1-2 TRBD1 TRBV7-6 CASSPRLDRANYGYTF
TRBJ1-2 TRBD1 TRBV7-3 CASSLTGTGSDYGYTF
TRBJ2-5 . TRBV6-6 CASSYAGPQETQYF
TRBJ2-3 TRBD1 TRBV6-6 CASSPTGADTQYF
TRBJ2-6 . TRBV7-2 CASSSARRDPGANVLTF
TRBJ2-3 . TRBV9 CASSARPSTDTQYF
TRBJ1-2 . TRBV7-2 CASSLAYGGAGGYTF
TRBJ2-7 . TRBV7-2 CASSPPGGREQYF
TRBJ1-5 . TRBV7-8 CASSPGGGWTQPQHF
TRBJ2-3 . TRBV5-1 CASSRPLRGGYTDTQYF
TRBJ2-3 . TRBV4-1 CASSQDPASTDTQYF
TRBJ1-2 TRBD1 TRBV7-9 CASSLAQGTGGSIYGYTF
TRBJ2-5 TRBD2 TRBV5-1 CASSNSGGARETQYF
TRBJ1-1 . TRBV7-3 CASSLRGDTEAFF
TRBJ2-3 TRBD1 TRBV4-1 CASSQDQRQGARDTQYF
TRBJ2-2 TRBD1 TRBV5-1 CASSSSPSGQGGTGELFF
TRBJ1-4 . TRBV7-8 CASSLLSVATNEKLFF
TRBJ2-3 TRBD2 TRBV9 CASSPPASGGPNTQYF
TRBJ2-7 . TRBV6-5 CASSYNLLNEQYF
TRBJ2-6 . TRBV2 CASIPGGGPIRRGANVLTF
TRBJ2-5 TRBD1 TRBV5-1 CASSFGTGNFGETQYF
TRBJ2-1 . TRBV5-1 CASSFLGGTYNEQFF
TRBJ1-2 . TRBV19 CAAGSATGFANYGYTF
TRBJ2-3 . TRBV7-2 CASSLAANTDTQYF
TRBJ1-2 TRBD1 TRBV23-1 CASSDRGRSPGYTF
TRBJ2-5 . TRBV7-9 CASSPGTLYQETQYF
TRBJ2-1 . TRBV7-2 CASSLGEGGYNEQFF
TRBJ1-2 TRBD1 TRBV30 CAWRRTGGGYGYTF
TRBJ1-2 . TRBV4-3 CASSQDSGSYYGYTF
TRBJ2-6 TRBD1 TRBV7-8 CASRTTGANGANVLTF